This T cell receptor beta chain was retrieved from a study of OX40 agonist ivuxolimab in advanced cancers. Looking at the study overall: Ivuxolimab doses were 0.01, 0.1, 0.3, 1.5, 3 or 10 mg/kg every 2 weeks. Of mixed ages from about 20 to 80 and averaging roughly 60 years, the group was approximately 84% male. Partial responses were achieved by three patients, of whom one had hepatocellular carcinoma and two had cutaneous melanoma.

V was trimmed by 1 base and J by 5 bases, leaving 12 bases between them. The V gene's germline CDR1 is SQVTM and CDR2 ANQGSEA. The CDR3 has 13 amino acids. Broader study findings: More expanded clones were seen, on average, in CD8+ T cells than in CD4+.

Libraries were prepared by immunoSEQ multiplex PCR; TCRdb keeps only in-frame clonotypes and omits some of them. In the table there are roughly 13,000 clones, roughly 82% of which are singletons. In regard to this clone: Antigen unknown.

The sequence was obtained from an adult with an advanced solid tumor such as melanoma, head and neck, liver or kidney cancer. J is TRBJ2-7 and V is TRBV29-1; D gene unclear. Sequenced here: CD4+ or CD8+ T cells sorted from blood, sampled in a trial of the OX40 agonist ivuxolimab. This CDR3 reads CSVEVDGGDEQYF. CDR3 DNA sequence: TGCAGCGTTGAAGTTGACGGTGGGGACGAGCAGTACTTC.